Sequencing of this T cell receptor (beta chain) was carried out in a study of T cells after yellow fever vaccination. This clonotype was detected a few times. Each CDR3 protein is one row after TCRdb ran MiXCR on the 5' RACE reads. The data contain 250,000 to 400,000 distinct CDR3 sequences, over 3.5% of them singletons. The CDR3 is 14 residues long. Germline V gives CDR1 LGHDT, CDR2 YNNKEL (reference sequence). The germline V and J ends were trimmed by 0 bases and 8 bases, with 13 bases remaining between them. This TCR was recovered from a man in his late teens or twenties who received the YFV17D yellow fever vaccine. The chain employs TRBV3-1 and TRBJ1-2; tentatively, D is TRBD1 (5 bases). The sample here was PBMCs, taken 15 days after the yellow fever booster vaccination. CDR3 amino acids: CASSQEGRDNGYTF. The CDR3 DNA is TGTGCCAGCAGCCAAGAGGGCAGGGATAACGGCTACACCTTC.